This TCR beta chain was documented in a study of T cells after yellow fever vaccination. Study-wide results and limits: A small proportion of clonotypes was detected in both the CD4 and CD8 compartments.

TCRdb independently ran MiXCR on the 5' RACE reads; one entry per CDR3 protein. The sample carries about 58,000 distinct CDR3 sequences, around 6.9% recorded once. CDR1 and CDR2 (germline): MGHRA, YSYEKL. The CDR3 is 15 amino acids. V dropped 0 bases and J dropped 8; count of bases not matched to a gene: 8. In its sample, this clonotype was seen many times. Antigen unknown. This material consisted of CD8+ T cells sorted from PBMCs, taken on the day of the first yellow fever vaccination. This chain links TRBV4-1 with TRBJ2-3, with 7 bases matching TRBD2. The sequence was obtained from a man aged 18 to 30 who received the YFV17D yellow fever vaccine. CDR3 sequence reads: CASSQDPAGIGTQYF. DNA of the CDR3: TGCGCCAGCAGCCAAGATCCAGCGGGGATCGGTACGCAGTATTTT.